This T cell receptor (beta chain) was identified during a study of tumor-infiltrating lymphocytes in primary liver carcinoma. Study-wide context: Staged T1-T3 N0M0, the tumors had sizes that ranged from about 4.2 to 11 cm across.

The investigators made TCR beta cDNA from about 500 ng total RNA, using a constant-region primer. Slightly modified ARM-PCR, run as three nested multiplex PCR rounds, produced the TCR beta libraries. Forward primers for TRBV1-TRBV30 and a C-beta reverse primer served the first two PCR rounds, at roughly 10 cycles each. TCRdb re-analysed the multiplex PCR reads in MiXCR, keeping a single row per CDR3 protein. The sample comprises 300,000 to 350,000 distinct CDR3 sequences, less than 65% of which are singletons, and 5% to 6.5% rests with the top ten. Unsorted whole blood yielded the blood RNA, and germline DNA was also extracted. This CDR3 has 15 amino acids. Germline CDR1 reads SGHDN; CDR2 reads FVKESK. V was cut by 1 base and J by 4 bases, with 13 bases left in between. Study findings and constraints: Tumor-adjacent and tumor-blood pairs displayed less overlap than did pairs of tumor regions. Because of bulk unsorted sampling, CD4+ and CD8+ repertoires were not subjected to comparison.

A note on this clonotype: Its specificity is not known. A much larger clonotype is one base distant, so this may be a read error.

The material sequenced was peripheral blood. The V gene is TRBV14, the J gene TRBJ1-1; TRBD1 is a possible D gene (6 bases). This TCR derives from a man between 35 and 55 years old with primary liver carcinoma and hepatitis B virus infection. CDR3 DNA: TGTGCCAGCAGCCAAGTCCTTACAGGGTGCACTGAAGCTTTCTTT. It yields the protein CASSQVLTGCTEAFF. The full variable domain, in which reference TRBV14 and TRBJ1-1 provide the parts outside the CDR3, is EAGVTQFPSHSVIEKGQTVTLRCDPISGHDNLYWYRRVMGKEIKFLLHFVKESKQDESGMPNNRFLAERTGGTYSTLKVQPAELEDSGVYFCASSQVLTGCTEAFFGQGTRLTVV.